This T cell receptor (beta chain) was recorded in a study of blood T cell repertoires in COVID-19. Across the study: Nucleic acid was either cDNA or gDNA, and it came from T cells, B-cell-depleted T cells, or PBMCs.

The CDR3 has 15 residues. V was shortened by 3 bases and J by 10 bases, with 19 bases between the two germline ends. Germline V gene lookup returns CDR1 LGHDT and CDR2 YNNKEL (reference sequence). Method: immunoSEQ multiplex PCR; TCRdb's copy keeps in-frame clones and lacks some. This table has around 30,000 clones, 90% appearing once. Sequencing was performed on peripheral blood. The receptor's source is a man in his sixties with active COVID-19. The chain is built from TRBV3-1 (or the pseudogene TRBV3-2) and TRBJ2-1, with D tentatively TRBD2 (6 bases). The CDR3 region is CASSQQLAPALEQFF. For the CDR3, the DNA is TGTGCCAGCAGCCAGCAACTAGCCCCGGCGTTGGAGCAGTTCTTC.